The rows below give T cell receptor beta chains drawn from one sample of a study of Ad26.COV2.S vaccination and SARS-CoV-2 variants. The assay was immunoSEQ multiplex PCR, and TCRdb's table has in-frame clones only and misses some. The table lists roughly 700,000 clones, roughly 90% of them singletons. The source material was peripheral blood, sampled in a trial of Ad26.COV2.S vaccine versus placebo. The source of these receptors is a person between 18 and 65 years old who received the Ad26.COV2.S COVID-19 vaccine or a placebo. Each CDR3 is given with its conserved first and last residue. The D gene is left open where the match is weak. Clone size appears in some rows only: once, few, many, or a class for an expanded clone.

abundance,d_gene,j_gene,len,v_gene,CDR3nt,CDR3aa
-,-,TRBJ2-1,16,TRBV6-2/TRBV6-3,TGTGCCAGCAGCCCAACCGGTGGGGGACCCTACAATGAGCAGTTCTTC,CASSPTGGGPYNEQFF
few,TRBD2,TRBJ2-2,16,TRBV4-2,TGTGCCAGCAGCCAAGTTCCAGCGGGGTTCGCCGGGGAGCTGTTTTTT,CASSQVPAGFAGELFF
-,TRBD1,TRBJ2-2,17,TRBV5-4,TGTGCCAGCAGCTCATCGGGAACAGGGGGGCCGGCCGGGGAGCTGTTTTTT,CASSSSGTGGPAGELFF
few,-,TRBJ2-1,11,TRBV30,TGTGCCTGGAGTGTAGGGAATGAGCAGTTCTTC,CAWSVGNEQFF
-,-,TRBJ1-2,12,TRBV19,TGTGCCAGTAGTATAGCTCGCTATGGCTACACCTTC,CASSIARYGYTF
-,-,TRBJ1-5,15,TRBV9,TGTGCCAGCAGCGTAGGGCAAGGGATCAATCAGCCCCAGCATTTT,CASSVGQGINQPQHF
-,-,TRBJ1-1,18,TRBV12-5,TGTGCTAGTGGTTTCCTTCTCGACAGGTTTGGGACAAACACTGAAGCTTTCTTT,CASGFLLDRFGTNTEAFF
-,-,TRBJ1-3,16,TRBV5-1,TGCGCCAGCAGCTCGGAACCGGGACATTTCGGGAACACCATATATTTT,CASSSEPGHFGNTIYF
-,-,TRBJ2-1,12,TRBV5-8,TGTGCCAGCAGCTTACAGGGCAATGAGCAGTTCTTC,CASSLQGNEQFF
-,TRBD1,TRBJ2-1,16,TRBV18,TGTGCCAGCTCACCACGGGACAGCAGCTCCTACAATGAGCAGTTCTTC,CASSPRDSSSYNEQFF
-,-,TRBJ1-3,13,TRBV19,TGTGCCACCAGGCAGGCGTCTAGGAACACCATATATTTT,CATRQASRNTIYF
-,-,TRBJ2-5,13,TRBV6-6,TGTGCCAGCAGGGAGAGGGGGTTAGAGACCCAGTACTTC,CASRERGLETQYF
-,-,TRBJ2-5,13,TRBV7-2,TGTGCCAGCAGTAGGGGGGCCTGGGAGACCCAGTACTTC,CASSRGAWETQYF
-,-,TRBJ2-5,13,TRBV6-2/TRBV6-3,TGTGCCAGCAGTTACCTCAGGGGAGAGACCCAGTACTTC,CASSYLRGETQYF
-,TRBD2,TRBJ2-1,22,TRBV6-6,TGTGCCAGCAGTCCTTACACTGGGGTGGGACTAGCGGGAGGCTACTCCTACAATGAGCAGTTCTTC,CASSPYTGVGLAGGYSYNEQFF
-,TRBD1,TRBJ1-2,13,TRBV28,TGTGCCAGCAGTCAGCGGGACAGCTATGGCTACACCTTC,CASSQRDSYGYTF
few,TRBD1,TRBJ1-2,14,TRBV24-1,TGTGCCACCAGTGATCGACAGGGGCGCGATGGCTACACCTTC,CATSDRQGRDGYTF
-,TRBD2,TRBJ2-3,18,TRBV25-1,TGTGCCAGCAGTGAATATTTTAGACTAGCGGGAGGCTCAGATACGCAGTATTTT,CASSEYFRLAGGSDTQYF
-,TRBD1,TRBJ2-5,16,TRBV19,TGTGCCAGTAGTATAAGTCCGGCAGGGGGTGAAGAGACCCAGTACTTC,CASSISPAGGEETQYF
-,-,TRBJ2-7,15,TRBV10-1,TGCGCCAGCAGTGAGTCAGGGTCTTCTGGCTACGAGCAGTACTTC,CASSESGSSGYEQYF
-,TRBD1,TRBJ2-7,16,TRBV4-1,TGCGCCAGCAGCTTATCCGGGACAGGAGTTCGCTACGAGCAGTACTTC,CASSLSGTGVRYEQYF
-,TRBD1,TRBJ1-5,15,TRBV7-8,TGTGCCAGCAGCCCAAGGACAGGGAGCAATCAGCCCCAGCATTTT,CASSPRTGSNQPQHF
-,-,TRBJ1-2,10,TRBV29-1,TGCAGCGTTGAGGAGAGAGGCTACACCTTC,CSVEERGYTF
-,TRBD2,TRBJ2-3,15,TRBV5-6,TGTGCCAGCAGCTCAGGGACTAGCGGGAGGGTTACGCAGTATTTT,CASSSGTSGRVTQYF
-,-,TRBJ2-3,15,TRBV5-1,TGCGCCAGCAGCTTGGACCAGGCGCTGGGCGATACGCAGTATTTT,CASSLDQALGDTQYF
-,-,TRBJ1-1,14,TRBV7-9,TGTGCCAGCAGCGCGGGGGTCTCGAACACTGAAGCTTTCTTT,CASSAGVSNTEAFF
-,-,TRBJ2-2,13,TRBV5-6,TGTGCCAGCAGCGGACAGAACACCGGGGAGCTGTTTTTT,CASSGQNTGELFF